Included here is one T cell receptor beta chain sequence, with context. The antigen remains undetermined. The authors amplified TCR beta CDR3 regions from RNA transcripts. Investigators did first-round RT-PCR with HTBI primers, then second-round multiplex PCR. TCRdb re-analysed the multiplex PCR reads in MiXCR, keeping a single row per CDR3 protein. Of 230,000 or so distinct CDR3 sequences detected, around 45% appear once; the ten largest clones hold around 43%. The sample comes from a study of Graves' ophthalmopathy and Graves' hyperthyroidism. Trimming took off 5 bases at V and 3 bases at J, with 11 bases between the two ends. Germline values: CDR1 DFQATT, CDR2 SNEGSKA (reference sequence). This CDR3 has 13 amino acids. Broader study findings: The majority of expanded thyroid clonotypes above 0.001 frequency also occurred in blood.

Sequenced input: peripheral blood. The receptor's source is an adult man with Graves' ophthalmopathy. The V gene is TRBV20-1, the J gene TRBJ1-5, with D hard to call. Here the CDR3 reads CSAGSGFNQPQHF. In nucleotides, the CDR3 is TGCAGTGCTGGCTCAGGTTTCAATCAGCCCCAGCATTTT.